This T cell receptor beta chain was sequenced during a study of cytomegalovirus exposure and HLA in healthy donors (dated by TCRdb to the late 2010s). At the level of the whole study: In an earlier analysis of several hundred of the donors, about 270 Gb of sequence data and 90 million to 120 million unique TCR beta sequences from roughly 180 million T cells were reported. An early release that covered roughly 600 HLA-typed donors contained around 300 gigabases of sequencing data and 80 million or so unique TCR sequences. Of the roughly 400 genotyped donors, less than 85% were placed in the genetic ancestry cluster associated with self-reported Caucasian donors. The aim of the study was to test whether cataloging public T cell receptors could identify signatures of past pathogen exposure. Using immunosequencing, the study profiled T cell repertoires from fewer than 700 subjects and related those repertoires to cytomegalovirus serostatus. In addition to the first cohort of roughly 700 subjects, a separate validation cohort of 120 different subjects was used. To predict cytomegalovirus infection status, the study brought together high-throughput TCR immunosequencing, statistical association of individual TCRs with disease status, and machine learning. A later analysis re-analyzed previously published TCR beta repertoires from 666 donors and added high-resolution HLA genotyping to study TCR occurrence patterns. Rather than using new phenotypic data, the later analysis identified candidate immune exposures from TCR beta sequences and from how often those sequences occurred across donors. To decide whether each TCR beta V gene segment behaved as functional or pseudogenic, an earlier analysis of approximately 620 of the donors relied on high-throughput TCR beta sequencing. Donor age, sex, ethnicity and CMV serostatus were collected together with the repertoire data. A later genetic analysis used genome-wide SNP genotypes for about 60% of the roughly 700 donors, treating that subset as a discovery cohort. All discovery cohort repertoires had been generated on a single sequencing platform. Class I and class II HLA loci were covered by the typing at four-digit resolution. Typing coverage varied by locus: about 620-630 donors for A, B, C, DRB1 and DQB1; roughly 500 for DQA1; about 600 for DPA1; around 450 for DPB1. Roughly 5 DR-DQ haplotypes were handled as single units for association and clustering because linkage in the cohort was strong. Among 350 to 400 genotyped donors of the cohort, an average of about 240,000 unique TCR beta nucleotide sequences were sequenced per donor, around a sixth of them non-productive.

What the work shows at the level of the full study, not this receptor alone: For the cohort, immune exposure information was limited to CMV serostatus. A total of 150 to 200 TCR beta chains were listed by the study as associated with cytomegalovirus. Because HLA typing was unavailable for some donors at each locus, only the typed subset was used in association tests. A further reported finding was that TCR beta sequences accurately predicted the HLA-A and HLA-B alleles for most subjects in the first cohort. V-gene and J-gene trimming of TCR beta chains was associated with a missense DCLRE1C variant in a later genetic analysis, and the association was replicated in an independent cohort. According to a later analysis, most CMV-associated TCR beta chains appeared to be HLA-restricted, and the HLA associations seemed to be driven largely by CMV exposure. In this cohort, only TCR beta chains were sequenced, and detectable features were limited by the absence of alpha or paired-chain data. A few of the identified cytomegalovirus-associated TCR beta chains were confirmed in vitro to be specific for cytomegalovirus antigens. Across donors, most TCR sequences were observed very rarely, whereas some public TCRs were present in many individuals. A later analysis reported that several top co-occurrence clusters appeared linked to parvovirus B19, influenza, CMV and Epstein-Barr virus. According to the authors, the approach could potentially be generalized to other disease states and immunological phenotypes. The 87-base-pair reads could not distinguish some IMGT-functional V segments, including TRBV6-2 and TRBV6-3, so those segments were excluded. In a later analysis, HLA-associated TCR beta chains were found to be more clonally expanded and to have lower generation probabilities than equally common non-associated chains. Assigning TCR associations to individual alleles was difficult when HLA alleles, especially DR and DQ, strongly co-occurred. Specific HLA alleles were associated with 15,000 to 20,000 TCR beta sequences at a false discovery rate of 0.05 in a later analysis. The sequencing pipeline was judged likely to have produced a cluster of highly shared sequence variants as a technical artifact. The presence/absence analyses assumed that sequencing depth was roughly uniform across donors, and that assumption may not be true. In an earlier analysis of 587 of the donors, most TCR beta V segments appeared in productive rearrangements about 90% or about 30% of the time, broadly matching IMGT annotations. Because counts were too low, approximately 15 rarely observed V segments, including chromosome 9 orphons, were excluded from the earlier analysis of 587 of the donors. In both the original and validation cohorts, the classifier was reported to diagnose cytomegalovirus status with high specificity and sensitivity. Linkage disequilibrium might explain the correlated functional status among segregating V segments, but an unknown experimental factor could not be ruled out. In a later analysis, TCR association rates were found to vary across HLA loci, with the most associated TCRs seen for DRB1 alleles and the fewest for HLA-C alleles. Compared with the approximately 670-donor mean, donors in an Asian-associated ancestry cluster had fewer N-insertions in productive TCRs, according to a later genetic analysis.

Concerning this clone: It lacks a known antigen. Per-base qualities were not stored, and no clone one base away is much larger.

CDR1 SGHNT and CDR2 YYREEE are derived from the germline V gene (reference sequence). The CDR3, cysteine through phenylalanine, is 16 amino acids long. Here the CDR3 DNA is all that survives: 48 bases in frame from base 1. Germline trimming: 4 bases from V, 2 bases from J; junction bases outside gene matches: 6. In total, over 600 healthy bone marrow donors made up the cohort. Cohort members were all nominally healthy when sampled, although unrecorded immune exposures were likely present. The donor tested CMV seronegative, placing the donor among the 352 seronegative members of the cohort. Each donor provided a peripheral blood sample, and peripheral blood mononuclear cells were used for TCR beta sequencing. Genomic DNA was extracted from the blood cell samples with the Qiagen DNeasy Blood Extraction Kit. To prepare the library, the immunoSEQ multiplex PCR assay was applied. For the multiplex PCR, a mixture combining 60 forward primers for TCR Vbeta segments and 13 reverse primers for TCR Jbeta segments was used. The CDR3 region of rearranged TCR beta genes was amplified from genomic DNA with a multiplex PCR assay. The Illumina HiSeq System was used to sequence the amplified TCR beta libraries as 87-base-pair reads. On the authors' methods: Across the 670 or so repertoires, a later analysis counted approximately 75 million unique TCR beta chains, 9.5 million to 12 million of which were shared by at least two donors. Raw reads were error-corrected and collapsed into unique sequences with a nearest-neighbor algorithm that merged closely related sequences to remove PCR and sequencing errors. Alignment of CDR3 sequences to IMGT reference sequences was used to assign V, D and J gene segments. For a sequence to be retained, a match of at least six nucleotides to both a V gene segment and a J gene segment was required. A rearrangement was called productive if the CDR3 had no stop codons and remained in frame with V and J, and every other rearrangement was called non-productive. Following IMGT convention, CDR3 was defined as the stretch from the second conserved V-encoded cysteine up to the conserved J-encoded phenylalanine. The earlier analysis of a few hundred of the donors excluded any sequence lacking an unambiguous match to a single V gene segment. An earlier analysis of over 450 of the donors classified V segments as functional when productive rearrangements were above 56.7% and as segregating when the standard deviation between donors was above 5%. A statistical classification framework was built for diagnosing cytomegalovirus status from the catalog of TCR beta chain sequences. In a later analysis, V and J genes were assigned by comparing TCR nucleotide sequences against IMGT/GENE-DB human TR gene sequences. Using the TCRdist pipeline, a later analysis assigned CDR3 sequences along with most-parsimonious VDJ recombination scenarios. A later analysis defined each TCR beta chain by its CDR3 amino acid sequence plus V-gene family, and excluded reads lacking a unique V-gene family. To address suspected cross-contamination and a sequencing artifact, a later analysis removed a few hundred highly shared, low-generation-probability nucleotide sequences. In a later analysis, a clonal expansion index was calculated for each public chain from normalized within-repertoire ranks of inferred template counts. In a later analysis, generation probabilities were computed using a VDJ recombination model fitted to out-of-frame rearrangements, and the results were checked against IGoR. A later analysis scored TCR-TCR, TCR-HLA and TCR-CMV co-occurrence with hypergeometric tests, applying a repertoire-size bias correction to TCR pairs. To estimate false discovery rates, a later analysis permuted the HLA or CMV assignments 20 times. A later analysis grouped co-occurring TCRs with DBSCAN, adding TCRdist sequence similarity when clustering within HLA-allele-positive subsets. Repertoires with fewer than 30,000 or more than 120,000 public chains, plus five repertoires with anomalous nucleotide sharing, were excluded from co-occurrence clustering. TCRdb took this table from immuneACCESS and kept in-frame rearrangements with V and J called. Such tables lack part of the clones; where checked against another copy, unresolved V genes explain under half of the gap, and the rest is unexplained. Clonal size and the V and J genes are those of that table, whereas D and trimming came from the DNA. The sample table contains approximately 140,000 clones; only one count was recorded for roughly 83% of them. The top ten clonotypes cover around 1.2% of the sample.

The origin of this receptor is a girl aged 2-10 years in good health and CMV-seronegative. The material sequenced was PBMCs. Recombination joined TRBV5-4 with TRBJ2-3; 11 of the junction bases match TRBD2. The sequenced DNA: TGTGCCAGCAGCACAGCTAGCGGGAGGACCACAGATACGCAGTATTTT. This yields the protein CASSTASGRTTDTQYF. Here the CDR3 is joined to the reference TRBV5-4 and TRBJ2-3 genes, and the full variable domain is: ETGVTQSPTHLIKTRGQQVTLRCSSQSGHNTVSWYQQALGQGPQFIFQYYREEENGRGNFPPRFSGLQFPNYSSELNVNALELDDSALYLCASSTASGRTTDTQYFGPGTRLTVL.